The 14 T cell receptor beta chains given below trace back to one sample, sequenced in a study of blood T cell repertoires in COVID-19. Assay: immunoSEQ multiplex PCR; the TCRdb copy retains only in-frame clones and omits some. The table has 95,000 to 150,000 clones, almost 90% seen once. Material for sequencing was peripheral blood. These receptors were taken from a woman aged 55-69 years with COVID-19, enrolled during active disease.

The chain has TRBV27 and TRBJ1-2; a weak D match, TRBD1 (5 bases). Germline V gene sequence: CDR1 MNHEY, CDR2 SMNVEV (reference sequence). V was trimmed by 5 bases and J by 8 bases, leaving 15 bases between them. The CDR3 has 13 amino acids. The CDR3: CASSPYLRTGYTF. The CDR3 DNA reads TGTGCCAGCAGTCCTTACCTCAGGACAGGCTACACCTTC.

The DNA of the CDR3 is TGTGCCAGCTCAGGGGGCCACGGGGAGCTGTTTTTT. This gives the protein CASSGGHGELFF. The chain couples TRBV18 to TRBJ2-2; the D gene is possibly TRBD1 (6 bases). Germline values: CDR1 KGHSH, CDR2 LQKENI. This CDR3 has 12 amino acids. Trimming stripped 5 bases from V and 7 bases from J, with 8 bases between.

In this sample, this clone turned up once. The chain links TRBV25-1 to TRBJ2-7, with a weak D call TRBD1 (6 bases). The CDR3 covers 13 residues. The germline V gene has CDR1 MGHDK and CDR2 SYGVNS. The germline V and J ends were trimmed by 4 bases and 3 bases, with 10 bases remaining between them. CDR3 sequence: CASSGTAYYEQYF. The CDR3 nucleotides are TGTGCCAGCAGTGGGACAGCCTACTACGAGCAGTACTTC.

V and J are TRBV30 and TRBJ2-7; tentative D call: TRBD2 (5 bases). CDR3 length equals 13 residues. Deletions cut 0 bases from V and 3 bases from J, with 9 bases between. Germline V gene lookup returns CDR1 GTSNPN and CDR2 SVGIG (reference sequence). CDR3 DNA sequence: TGTGCCTGGAGTGTAACAGAGGGCTACGAGCAGTACTTC. Translation: CAWSVTEGYEQYF. The full variable domain, in which reference TRBV30 and TRBJ2-7 provide the parts outside the CDR3, is SQTIHQWPATLVQPVGSPLSLECTVEGTSNPNLYWYRQAAGRGLQLLFYSVGIGQISSEVPQNLSASRPQDRQFILSSKKLLLSDSGFYLCAWSVTEGYEQYFGPGTRLTVT.

The V call is TRBV5-1, the J call TRBJ2-5; 8 positions match TRBD1. This CDR3 has 15 residues. CDR1 SGHRS and CDR2 YFSETQ come from the germline V gene. V lost 1 base, J lost 5 bases, and 7 bases stayed unmatched. The CDR3 loop is CASSLHQDRAETQYF. Here the CDR3 DNA reads TGCGCCAGCAGCTTGCACCAGGACAGGGCCGAGACCCAGTACTTC.

The chain has TRBV30 and TRBJ2-5, with 8 bases fitting TRBD1. From germline, CDR1 is GTSNPN and CDR2 SVGIG (reference sequence). J gave up 5 bases and V 4 bases, and 6 bases lay outside the gene matches. This CDR3 spans 13 amino acids. CDR3: CAWINRGRETQYF. As DNA, the CDR3 is TGTGCCTGGATCAACAGGGGGAGGGAGACCCAGTACTTC.

The J gene is TRBJ2-7, the V gene TRBV9, with D perhaps TRBD1 (5 bases). The germline V gene has CDR1 SGDLS and CDR2 YYNGEE. This CDR3 contains 16 residues. V lost 0 bases, J lost 0 bases, and 13 bases lay in between. The CDR3 nucleotides read TGTGCCAGCAGCGTAGGGGGCGCCCAAAGCTCCTACGAGCAGTACTTC. It specifies CASSVGGAQSSYEQYF.

The chain recombines TRBV5-1 with TRBJ1-2, with 7 bases identical to TRBD1. V lost 0 bases, J lost 6 bases, and 5 bases stayed unmatched. The CDR3 loop spans 14 amino acids. The germline V gene encodes CDR1 SGHRS and CDR2 YFSETQ. CDR3 bases: TGCGCCAGCAGCTTGGGGACAGGTTCGGATGGCTACACCTTC. Its protein is CASSLGTGSDGYTF. Using reference TRBV5-1 and TRBJ1-2 for the parts outside the CDR3, the full variable domain is KAGVTQTPRYLIKTRGQQVTLSCSPISGHRSVSWYQQTPGQGLQFLFEYFSETQRNKGNFPGRFSGRQFSNSRSEMNVSTLELGDSALYLCASSLGTGSDGYTFGSGTRLTVV.

This clone was detected only once. The chain employs TRBV3-1 (or the pseudogene TRBV3-2) and TRBJ1-6; D call uncertain. The V gene lost 0 bases and the J gene lost 10 bases, with 10 bases spanning the gap. The length of the CDR3 is 14 residues. Germline V lookup: CDR1 LGHDT, CDR2 YNNKEL (reference sequence). The CDR3 nucleotides are TGTGCCAGCAGCCAAGATTTTCCGGTCTCACCCCTCCACTTT. Translated: CASSQDFPVSPLHF.

The chain uses TRBV18 and TRBJ2-1; TRBD2 is a possible D gene (6 bases). The CDR3 covers 17 residues. The germline gives CDR1 KGHSH, CDR2 LQKENI. Trimming took 1 base from V and 12 from J, leaving 25 bases between them. The CDR3 sequence is CASSPRWVQGGNEGQFF. As DNA, the CDR3 is TGTGCCAGCTCACCACGCTGGGTCCAGGGAGGCAATGAGGGGCAGTTCTTC. Looking up the rest from reference TRBV18 and TRBJ2-1 gives the full variable domain: NAGVMQNPRHLVRRRGQEARLRCSPMKGHSHVYWYRQLPEEGLKFMVYLQKENIIDESGMPKERFSAEFPKEGPSILRIQQVVRGDSAAYFCASSPRWVQGGNEGQFFGPGTRLTVL.

This chain connects TRBV9 to TRBJ1-2; 9 bases align to TRBD1. The CDR3 covers 12 residues. Germline trimming cut 4 bases from V and 8 bases from J; bases unmatched to any gene: 3. Germline CDR1 SGDLS, CDR2 YYNGEE. CDR3 amino acids: CASSRTGAGYTF. The DNA for the CDR3 is TGTGCCAGCAGCAGGACAGGGGCGGGCTACACCTTC.

The genes are TRBV19 and TRBJ1-6, with D unclear. The CDR3 runs 16 residues. Trimming pared 6 bases from V and 0 bases from J, leaving 12 bases between. Germline loops: CDR1 LNHDA, CDR2 SQIVND (reference sequence). The CDR3 bases are TGTGCCAGTAGGGCCCTGAGGGACTCCTATAATTCACCCCTCCACTTT. It specifies CASRALRDSYNSPLHF.

V usage is TRBV6-2 or TRBV6-3 and J usage is TRBJ2-1; 7 bases match TRBD1. V shed 4 bases, J shed 6 bases, and the junction held 12 bases outside the gene matches. CDR3 size: 16 residues. Germline V lookup: CDR1 MNHEY, CDR2 SVGEGT. The CDR3 DNA follows: TGTGCCAGCAGTTGGAACAGGGGCGATATACGCAATGAGCAGTTCTTC. This encodes CASSWNRGDIRNEQFF.

This clone was recorded once. The chain couples TRBV7-9 to TRBJ1-1, with TRBD1 matching over 7 bases. V was clipped by 2 bases and J by 5 bases; unmatched bases: 14. Germline assignment: CDR1 SEHNR and CDR2 FQNEAQ (reference sequence). This CDR3 is built from 17 residues. CDR3 bases: TGTGCCAGCAGCTTAAAATGGCAGGGGGTCCCGGAGACTGAAGCTTTCTTT. As protein: CASSLKWQGVPETEAFF.